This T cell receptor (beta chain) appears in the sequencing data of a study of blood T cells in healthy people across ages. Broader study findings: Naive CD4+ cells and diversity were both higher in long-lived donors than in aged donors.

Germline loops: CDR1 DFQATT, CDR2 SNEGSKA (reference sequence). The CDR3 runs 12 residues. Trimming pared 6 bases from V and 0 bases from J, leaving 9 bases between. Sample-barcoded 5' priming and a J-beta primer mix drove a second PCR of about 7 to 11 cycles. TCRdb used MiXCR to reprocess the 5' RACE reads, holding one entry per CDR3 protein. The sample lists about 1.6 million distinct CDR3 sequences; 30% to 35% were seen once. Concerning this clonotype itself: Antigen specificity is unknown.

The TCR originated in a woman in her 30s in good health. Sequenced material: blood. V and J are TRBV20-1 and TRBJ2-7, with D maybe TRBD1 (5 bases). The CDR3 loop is CSAATASYEQYF. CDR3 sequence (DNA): TGCAGTGCCGCGACAGCCTCCTACGAGCAGTACTTC.